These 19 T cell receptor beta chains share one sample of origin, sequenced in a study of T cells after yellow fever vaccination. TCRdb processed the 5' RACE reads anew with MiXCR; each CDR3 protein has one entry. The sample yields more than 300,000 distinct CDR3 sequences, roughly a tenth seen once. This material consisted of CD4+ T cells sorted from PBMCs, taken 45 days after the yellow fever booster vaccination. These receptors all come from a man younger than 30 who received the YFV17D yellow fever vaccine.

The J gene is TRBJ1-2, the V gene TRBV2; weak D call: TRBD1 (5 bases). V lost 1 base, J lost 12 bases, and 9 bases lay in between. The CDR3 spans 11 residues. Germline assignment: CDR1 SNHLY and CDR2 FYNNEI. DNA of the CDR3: TGTGCCAGCAGTGAAGGAGGGGCTAACACCTTC. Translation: CASSEGGANTF.

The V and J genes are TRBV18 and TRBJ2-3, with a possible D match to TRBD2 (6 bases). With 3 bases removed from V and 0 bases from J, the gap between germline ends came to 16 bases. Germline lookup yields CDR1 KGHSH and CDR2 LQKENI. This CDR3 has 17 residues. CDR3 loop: CASSPQSRGSSTDTQYF. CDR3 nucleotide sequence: TGTGCCAGCTCACCCCAAAGTCGGGGGTCCAGCACAGATACGCAGTATTTT.

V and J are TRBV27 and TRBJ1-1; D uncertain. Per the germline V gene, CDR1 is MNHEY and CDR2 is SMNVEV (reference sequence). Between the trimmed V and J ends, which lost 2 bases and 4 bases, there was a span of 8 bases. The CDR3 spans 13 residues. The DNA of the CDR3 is TGTGCCAGCAGTTTAAAGGGCGGCACTGAAGCTTTCTTT. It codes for CASSLKGGTEAFF.

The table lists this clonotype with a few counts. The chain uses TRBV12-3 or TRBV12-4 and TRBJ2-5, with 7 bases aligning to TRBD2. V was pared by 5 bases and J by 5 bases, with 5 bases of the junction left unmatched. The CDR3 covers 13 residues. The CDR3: CASSRLAGETQYF. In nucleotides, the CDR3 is TGTGCCAGCAGTAGACTAGCCGGGGAGACCCAGTACTTC.

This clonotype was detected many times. This CDR3 is CASSLGPGRRGYTF. CDR3 coding DNA: TGTGCCAGCAGCTTAGGTCCGGGGAGGAGGGGCTACACCTTC. The rearrangement joins TRBV7-2 to TRBJ1-2; D unclear. Trimming left V 1 base short and J 8 bases short, with 14 bases between. Germline CDR1 reads SGHTA; CDR2 reads FQGNSA. CDR3 length: 14 residues.

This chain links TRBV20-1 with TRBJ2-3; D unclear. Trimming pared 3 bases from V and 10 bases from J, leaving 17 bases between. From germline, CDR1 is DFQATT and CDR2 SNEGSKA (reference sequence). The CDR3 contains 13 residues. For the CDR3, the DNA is TGCAGTGCTAGCGTATCCCTTCGGGTTCCGCAGTATTTT. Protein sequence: CSASVSLRVPQYF.

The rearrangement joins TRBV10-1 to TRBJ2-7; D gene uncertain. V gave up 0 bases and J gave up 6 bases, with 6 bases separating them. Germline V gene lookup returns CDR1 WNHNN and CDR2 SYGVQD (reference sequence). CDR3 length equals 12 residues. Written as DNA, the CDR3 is TGCGCCAGCAGTGAGTCTTCTAGCGAGCAGTACTTC. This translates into CASSESSSEQYF.

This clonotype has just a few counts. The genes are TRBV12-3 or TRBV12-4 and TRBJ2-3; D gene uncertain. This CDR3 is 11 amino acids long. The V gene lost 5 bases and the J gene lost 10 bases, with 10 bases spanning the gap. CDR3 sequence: CASSAGTPQYF. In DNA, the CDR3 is TGTGCCAGCAGTGCAGGAACTCCGCAGTATTTT.

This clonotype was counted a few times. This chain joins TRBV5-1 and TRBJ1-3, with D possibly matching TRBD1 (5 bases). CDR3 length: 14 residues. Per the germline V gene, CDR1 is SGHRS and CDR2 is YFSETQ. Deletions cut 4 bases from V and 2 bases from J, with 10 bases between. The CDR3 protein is CASSLGPPGNTIYF. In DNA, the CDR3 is TGCGCCAGCAGCCTGGGACCTCCTGGAAACACCATATATTTT.

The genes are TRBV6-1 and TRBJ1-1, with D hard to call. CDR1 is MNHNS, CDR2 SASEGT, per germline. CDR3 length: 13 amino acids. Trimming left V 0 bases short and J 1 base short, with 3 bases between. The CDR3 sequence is CASSEAGNTEAFF. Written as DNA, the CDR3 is TGTGCCAGCAGTGAAGCGGGGAACACTGAAGCTTTCTTT.

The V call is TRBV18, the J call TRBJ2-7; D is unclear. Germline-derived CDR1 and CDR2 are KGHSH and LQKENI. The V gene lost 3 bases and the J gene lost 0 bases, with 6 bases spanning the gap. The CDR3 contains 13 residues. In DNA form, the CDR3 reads TGTGCCAGCTCACCTCCCAGCTCCTACGAGCAGTACGTC. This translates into CASSPPSSYEQYV.

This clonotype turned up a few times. The CDR3 loop reads CASSPETGDTEAFF. The CDR3 bases are TGTGCCAGCTCACCGGAAACAGGGGACACTGAAGCTTTCTTT. The chain is built from TRBV18 and TRBJ1-1, with 7 bases aligning to TRBD1. Unmatched junction bases numbered 4, after V lost 3 bases and J lost 3 bases. From germline, CDR1 is KGHSH and CDR2 LQKENI. The CDR3 has 14 residues.

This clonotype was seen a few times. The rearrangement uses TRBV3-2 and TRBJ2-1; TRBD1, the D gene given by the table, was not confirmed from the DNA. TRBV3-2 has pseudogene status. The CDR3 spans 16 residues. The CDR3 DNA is TGTGCCAGCAGCCAAGCGGGGGCGGAAATCCACAATGAGCAGTTCTTC. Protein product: CASSQAGAEIHNEQFF.

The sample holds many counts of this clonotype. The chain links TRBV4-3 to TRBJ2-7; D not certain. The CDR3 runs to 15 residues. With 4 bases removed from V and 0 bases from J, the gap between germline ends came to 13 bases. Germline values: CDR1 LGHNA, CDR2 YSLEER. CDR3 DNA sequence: TGCGCCAGCAGCCCACCTCCAGAGGTCTCCTACGAGCAGTACGTC. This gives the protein CASSPPPEVSYEQYV.

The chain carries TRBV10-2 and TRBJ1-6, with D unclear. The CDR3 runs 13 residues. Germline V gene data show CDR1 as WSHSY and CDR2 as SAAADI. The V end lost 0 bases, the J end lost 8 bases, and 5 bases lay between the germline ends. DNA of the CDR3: TGCGCCAGCAGTGAGTCCGGATATTCACCCCTCCACTTT. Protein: CASSESGYSPLHF.

Here the CDR3 reads CASSSRELDEQFF. CDR3 coding DNA: TGTGCCAGCAGCTCGAGGGAATTGGATGAGCAGTTCTTC. The chain combines TRBV5-4 with TRBJ2-1; D is possibly TRBD2 (5 bases). Germline CDR1 reads SGHNT; CDR2 reads YYREEE (reference sequence). Trimming stripped 3 bases from V and 8 bases from J, with 12 bases between. The CDR3 spans 13 residues.

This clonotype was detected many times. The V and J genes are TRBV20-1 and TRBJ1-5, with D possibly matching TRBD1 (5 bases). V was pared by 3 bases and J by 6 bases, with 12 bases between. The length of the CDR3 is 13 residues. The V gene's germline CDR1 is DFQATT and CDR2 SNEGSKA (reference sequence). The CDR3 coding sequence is TGCAGTGCTAGCGGGGCCCAGGGTCAGCCCCAGCATTTT. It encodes CSASGAQGQPQHF.

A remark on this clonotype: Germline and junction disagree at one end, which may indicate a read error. DNA for the CDR3: TGCAGTGTGGGCCGAGCCGTTGTAGCCAAAAACATTCAGAACTTC. This sequence encodes CSVGRAVVAKNIQNF. The chain carries TRBV20-1 and TRBJ2-4; D gene unclear. The CDR3 covers 15 residues. Germline lookup yields CDR1 DFQATT and CDR2 SNEGSKA (reference sequence).

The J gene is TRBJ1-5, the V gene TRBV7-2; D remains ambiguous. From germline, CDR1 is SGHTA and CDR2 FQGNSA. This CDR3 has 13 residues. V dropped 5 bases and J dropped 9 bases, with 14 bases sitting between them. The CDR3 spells CASSPGRWGPQHF. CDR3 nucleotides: TGTGCCAGCAGCCCGGGAAGATGGGGGCCCCAGCATTTT. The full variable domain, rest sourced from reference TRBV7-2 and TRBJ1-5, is GAGVSQSPSNKVTEKGKDVELRCDPISGHTALYWYRQSLGQGLEFLIYFQGNSAPDKSGLPSDRFSAERTGGSVSTLTIQRTQQEDSAVYLCASSPGRWGPQHFGDGTRLSIL.